These 30 T cell receptor beta chains were all obtained from the same sample, sequenced in a study of shared clonotypes between healthy human individuals. Libraries were prepared by immunoSEQ multiplex PCR; TCRdb keeps only in-frame clonotypes and omits some of them. This table holds roughly 1 million clones, roughly 75% found once. Specimen: memory CD4+ T cells sorted from blood. The sample's subset: CD45RA-negative fraction. Source of these receptors: a man younger than 35 in good health.

The chain combines TRBV27 with TRBJ2-3; D gene uncertain. The V gene's germline CDR1 is MNHEY and CDR2 SMNVEV (reference sequence). CDR3 size: 10 residues. Trimming took off 6 bases at V and 10 bases at J, with 8 bases between the two ends. CDR3 DNA: TGTGCCAGCAGGGACCAGGCGCAGTATTTT. Its protein product is CASRDQAQYF.

The gene calls are TRBV5-1 and TRBJ2-1; 7 bases line up with TRBD2. The V gene end was trimmed by 4 bases and the J gene end by 3 bases; junction bases not matched to a gene: 16. The CDR3 totals 18 residues. Germline V lookup: CDR1 SGHRS, CDR2 YFSETQ. The CDR3 here is CASSLITLSSGGYNEQFF. CDR3 DNA sequence: TGCGCCAGCAGCCTGATCACCCTTTCTAGCGGCGGCTACAATGAGCAGTTCTTC.

A word on this clone: Other DNA sequences in this specimen translate into the identical CDR3. The rearrangement joins TRBV27 to TRBJ1-2, with 10 bases identical to TRBD1. V lost 4 bases to trimming and J lost 4 bases; unmatched junction nucleotides: 6. This CDR3 contains 15 residues. CDR1 and CDR2 (germline): MNHEY, SMNVEV (reference sequence). CDR3 sequence (DNA): TGTGCCAGCAGTTCCTCCGGGACAGGGGCCTATGGCTACACCTTC. This translates into CASSSSGTGAYGYTF.

This clone was seen once. The chain has TRBV5-1 and TRBJ1-4; 8 bases align to TRBD1. CDR1 and CDR2 from the germline V gene are SGHRS and YFSETQ. CDR3 length: 17 residues. V dropped 0 bases and J dropped 7; count of bases not matched to a gene: 11. The CDR3 DNA reads TGCGCCAGCAGCTTGGGTGGCCGCAGGGGGCGGGGTGAAAAACTGTTTTTT. Translating gives CASSLGGRRGRGEKLFF.

A few counts support this clone. The chain carries TRBV5-1 and TRBJ2-7, with TRBD2 matching over 9 bases. The CDR3 is 14 amino acids. CDR1 and CDR2 (germline): SGHRS, YFSETQ. V trimming: 7 bases; J trimming: 5 bases; junction bases outside the gene matches: 10. CDR3 coding DNA: TGCGCCAGCCACAATAGCGGGAGTCGGGACGAGCAGTACTTC. Translation gives CASHNSGSRDEQYF.

The rearrangement links TRBV6-6 to TRBJ2-5, with a tentative D call TRBD2 (5 bases). The end of the DNA aligns better with TRBJ2-7, so the J call may be wrong. The CDR3 runs to 12 residues. The germline CDR1 and CDR2 sequences are MNHNY and SVGAGI (reference sequence). The CDR3 DNA reads TGTGCCGCTAGTAAGCTAGCCGACGAGCAGTACTTC. Protein: CAASKLADEQYF.

The chain carries TRBV6-5 and TRBJ1-1; D call uncertain. The germline V gene encodes CDR1 MNHEY and CDR2 SVGAGI. V gave up 6 bases and J gave up 1 base, with 9 bases separating them. The CDR3 extends over 13 amino acids. The CDR3 region has the DNA TGTGCCAGCAGAATGGACGGGAACACTGAAGCTTTCTTT. Encoded protein: CASRMDGNTEAFF.

The chain combines TRBV11-2 with TRBJ2-5, with D uncertain. The V end lost 0 bases, the J end lost 2 bases, and 19 bases lay between the germline ends. The CDR3 extends over 18 amino acids. Germline assignment: CDR1 SGHAT and CDR2 FQNNGV. For the CDR3, the DNA is TGTGCCAGCAGCTTAGAGTTTTGGGCAGGCAATGGACAAGAGACCCAGTACTTC. Protein product: CASSLEFWAGNGQETQYF.

This clone was counted ten times or more. Other DNA sequences in the same sample also yield this CDR3. The chain carries TRBV18 and TRBJ1-6; 7 nucleotides match TRBD1. Looked up from germline, CDR1 is KGHSH and CDR2 is LQKENI. V shed 3 bases, J shed 10 bases, and the junction held 9 bases outside the gene matches. The CDR3 is made up of 15 amino acids. The CDR3 spells CASSPPGQTSSPLHF. The CDR3 bases are TGTGCCAGCTCACCTCCGGGACAGACATCATCACCCCTCCACTTT.

V gene TRBV11-2 combines with J gene TRBJ2-7, with TRBD2 matching over 10 bases. V lost 5 bases, J lost 5 bases, and 12 bases stayed unmatched. Germline lookup yields CDR1 SGHAT and CDR2 FQNNGV. This CDR3 is built from 16 residues. CDR3 protein: CASSQGLAVGGHEQYF. The CDR3 DNA reads TGTGCCAGCAGCCAAGGACTAGCGGTCGGGGGGCACGAGCAGTACTTC.

In its sample, this clone was seen a few times. This sequence joins TRBV25-1 and TRBJ2-5; 10 positions match TRBD1. V shed 5 bases and J 2 bases; nucleotides not matched to a gene: 8. In germline, CDR1 is MGHDK, CDR2 SYGVNS. The CDR3 spans 16 residues. CDR3 residues: CASSRPTGGLQETQYF. Written as DNA, the CDR3 is TGTGCCAGCAGTCGTCCGACAGGGGGCCTTCAAGAGACCCAGTACTTC.

The chain employs TRBV5-8 and TRBJ1-5; D unresolved. Trimming stripped 5 bases from V and 6 bases from J, with 15 bases between. CDR3 size: 14 residues. CDR1 SGHTS and CDR2 YDEGEE come from the germline V gene. DNA of the CDR3: TGTGCCAGCAGTCCTGGGAGGCCCGCTCAGCCCCAGCATTTT. It specifies CASSPGRPAQPQHF.

The rearrangement joins TRBV28 to TRBJ2-7, with 7 bases lining up with TRBD2. V lost 4 bases and J lost 0; bases outside the gene matches: 6. The CDR3 is made up of 15 amino acids. The V gene's germline CDR1 is MDHEN and CDR2 SYDVKM. CDR3 DNA: TGTGCCAGCAGTTACCCCCAGCGGGGCTCCTACGAGCAGTACTTC. Protein: CASSYPQRGSYEQYF.

This clone was picked up one time. V usage is TRBV18 and J usage is TRBJ1-1; 8 bases align to TRBD1. The CDR3 has 15 amino acids. The germline gives CDR1 KGHSH, CDR2 LQKENI. V shed 3 bases, J shed 8 bases, and the junction held 11 bases outside the gene matches. The DNA for the CDR3 is TGTGCCAGCTCACCTACCCAGAGGACAGGGCAAGAAGCTTTCTTT. Translation: CASSPTQRTGQEAFF. The entire variable domain, with the rest obtained from reference TRBV18 and TRBJ1-1, is as follows: NAGVMQNPRHLVRRRGQEARLRCSPMKGHSHVYWYRQLPEEGLKFMVYLQKENIIDESGMPKERFSAEFPKEGPSILRIQQVVRGDSAAYFCASSPTQRTGQEAFFGQGTRLTVV.

The sample holds one count of this clone. Here the CDR3 DNA reads TGTGCCAGCCATGAACATGGCGGGGAAGGATCACCCCTCCACTTT. Its translation: CASHEHGGEGSPLHF. The V gene is TRBV18, the J gene TRBJ1-6; unclear D gene. The V end lost 8 bases, the J end lost 10 bases, and 21 bases lay between the germline ends. The CDR3 length is 15 residues. Germline V CDR1 and CDR2: KGHSH, LQKENI.

The gene calls are TRBV7-9 and TRBJ2-1; 9 bases match TRBD2. CDR3 size: 15 residues. The V and J ends lost 3 bases and 14 bases, in that order; junction bases with no gene match: 14. The germline gives CDR1 SEHNR, CDR2 FQNEAQ (reference sequence). The CDR3 protein is CASSFLIAGVFREFF. Written as DNA, the CDR3 is TGTGCCAGCAGCTTTTTAATAGCGGGGGTCTTTAGGGAGTTCTTC.

The V and J genes are TRBV7-9 and TRBJ2-7; D perhaps matches TRBD1 (5 bases). The CDR3 spans 13 residues. Trimming pared 1 base from V and 2 bases from J, leaving 6 bases between. CDR1 is SEHNR and CDR2 is FQNEAQ in the germline V gene (reference sequence). The CDR3 DNA sequence: TGTGCCAGCAGCTTAGAGACAGCCTACGAGCAGTACTTC. The encoded protein is CASSLETAYEQYF.

The rearrangement links TRBV19 to TRBJ2-6; D not certain. The CDR3 is 16 amino acids. Trimming left V 5 bases short and J 0 bases short, with 11 bases between. From germline, CDR1 is LNHDA and CDR2 SQIVND (reference sequence). In DNA, the CDR3 is TGTGCCAGTAGTCCTCGCGCATTCTCTGGGGCCAACGTCCTGACTTTC. Translating it yields CASSPRAFSGANVLTF.

The chain combines TRBV18 with TRBJ1-2, with TRBD1 identical over 8 bases. Looked up from germline, CDR1 is KGHSH and CDR2 is LQKENI. The trim removed 4 bases at V and 4 bases at J, leaving 5 bases unmatched. The CDR3 extends over 14 amino acids. CDR3 loop: CASSLGQGLYGYTF. As DNA, the CDR3 is TGTGCCAGCTCACTCGGACAGGGTCTCTATGGCTACACCTTC.

The chain joins TRBV14 to TRBJ2-7, with unresolved D. V was trimmed by 4 bases and J by 6 bases, leaving 13 bases between them. This CDR3 has 13 amino acids. Looked up from germline, CDR1 is SGHDN and CDR2 is FVKESK. The CDR3 loop is CASSPQWGREQYF. As DNA, the CDR3 is TGTGCCAGCAGCCCCCAATGGGGTCGCGAGCAGTACTTC.

The rearrangement uses TRBV29-1 and TRBJ1-2, with 7 bases aligning to TRBD1. There are 14 residues in the CDR3. Trimming took 6 bases from V and 4 from J; bases not matched to a gene: 11. In germline, CDR1 is SQVTM, CDR2 ANQGSEA. The CDR3 region is CSVGQTSTPYGYTF. CDR3 coding DNA: TGCAGCGTGGGACAGACCTCCACTCCCTATGGCTACACCTTC.

In its sample, this clone was seen once. The V call is TRBV2, the J call TRBJ1-2; maybe TRBD1 (6 bases). V was trimmed by 1 base and J by 6 bases, leaving 6 bases between them. This CDR3 is built from 12 residues. Germline-derived CDR1 and CDR2 are SNHLY and FYNNEI. The CDR3 here is CASSEGGHGYTF. The CDR3 DNA follows: TGTGCCAGCAGTGAAGGGGGGCATGGCTACACCTTC. The entire variable domain, with the rest obtained from reference TRBV2 and TRBJ1-2, is as follows: EPEVTQTPSHQVTQMGQEVILRCVPISNHLYFYWYRQILGQKVEFLVSFYNNEISEKSEIFDDQFSVERPDGSNFTLKIRSTKLEDSAMYFCASSEGGHGYTFGSGTRLTVV.

With respect to this clone: A much more abundant neighbour one base away suggests this may be a read error. This sample includes further DNA sequences coding for the same CDR3. V gene TRBV7-9 combines with J gene TRBJ1-1, with 7 bases aligning to TRBD1. The germline V gene has CDR1 SEHNR and CDR2 FQNEAQ (reference sequence). This CDR3 comprises 13 residues. Unmatched junction bases numbered 4, after V lost 6 bases and J lost 3 bases. CDR3 bases: TGTGCCAGCAGTTTTGGGACAGACACTGAAGCTTTCTTT. Its translation: CASSFGTDTEAFF.

The chain combines TRBV6-4 with TRBJ2-7, with a tentative D call TRBD1 (6 bases). The V end was cut by 0 bases, the J end by 2 bases, with 17 bases between. Germline assignment: CDR1 MRHNA and CDR2 SNTAGT. The CDR3 covers 17 residues. In nucleotides, the CDR3 is TGTGCCAGCAGTGACTCAACACCAGGGGCCATCCCCTACGAGCAGTACTTC. Amino acid sequence: CASSDSTPGAIPYEQYF.

This sequence joins TRBV28 and TRBJ1-3; maybe TRBD1 (5 bases). This CDR3 is 15 amino acids long. The germline CDR1 and CDR2 sequences are MDHEN and SYDVKM. V lost 10 bases, J lost 0 bases, and 16 bases lay in between. CDR3 nucleotide sequence: TGTGCCACCTTGGGGGGAGGGGACTCTGGAAACACCATATATTTT. Protein: CATLGGGDSGNTIYF.

This clone was counted a few times. The rearrangement uses TRBV10-3 and TRBJ1-1; D is unresolved. The germline gives CDR1 ENHRY, CDR2 SYGVKD. The CDR3 has 13 residues. V was clipped by 5 bases and J by 1 base, with 8 bases between them. The CDR3 protein is CAISKGKNTEAFF. CDR3 nucleotides: TGTGCCATCAGTAAAGGAAAGAACACTGAAGCTTTCTTT.

The chain links TRBV27 to TRBJ2-2; D unclear. Trimming removed 8 bases from V and 1 base from J, with 17 bases in between. Germline V gene lookup returns CDR1 MNHEY and CDR2 SMNVEV (reference sequence). The CDR3 covers 16 residues. In DNA, the CDR3 is TGTGCCAGCGGAACCCGAACCAGGATGAACACCGGGGAGCTGTTTTTT. Translation: CASGTRTRMNTGELFF.

This clone was seen a few times. The chain is built from TRBV30 and TRBJ2-5; 9 bases are shared with TRBD1. The CDR3 loop spans 14 amino acids. Trimming cost V 5 bases and J 2 bases; bases outside gene matches: 6. The V gene's germline CDR1 is GTSNPN and CDR2 SVGIG (reference sequence). For the CDR3, the DNA is TGTGCCTGGGGGACAGGGCAAAAACAAGAGACCCAGTACTTC. This encodes CAWGTGQKQETQYF.

The chain links TRBV30 to TRBJ2-5, with D possibly called TRBD1 or TRBD2 (6 bases each). This CDR3 is built from 14 residues. Trimming shortened V by 2 bases and J by 4 bases, and 14 bases separated the two germline ends. Germline CDR1 reads GTSNPN; CDR2 reads SVGIG (reference sequence). DNA for the CDR3: TGTGCCTGGAGTCCGAATGGGGGGCTAGAGACCCAGTACTTC. This translates into CAWSPNGGLETQYF.

This clone was seen a few times. Mismatch with germline at one junction end may stem from a read error. The chain uses TRBV5-8 and TRBJ1-2, with D uncertain. CDR3 length equals 12 residues. Germline-derived CDR1 and CDR2 are SGHTS and YDEGEE. CDR3 sequence reads: CASSRTNFGYTF. The DNA for the CDR3 is TGTGCCAGCAGCAGGACCAACTTTGGCTACACCTTC.